Reported below is one TCR beta chain. The antigen remains unidentified. Isolating PBMCs gave at least 6 million of these cells per sample. Total RNA extraction produced at least 6 micrograms (per sample) for the study. The source of the sample is a study of blood T cells in healthy people across ages. With 0 bases removed from V and 0 bases from J, the gap between germline ends came to 10 bases. The CDR3 is made up of 16 amino acids. The V gene's germline CDR1 is SGHKS and CDR2 YYEKEE (reference sequence). Then a second PCR, running about 6 to 11 cycles, was carried out with a sample-barcoded 5' primer and a J-beta primer mix. TCRdb used MiXCR to reprocess the 5' RACE reads, holding one entry per CDR3 protein. The sample holds some 690,000 distinct CDR3 sequences; roughly 20% are singletons and the top ten take about 22%. Broader study findings: Age showed a roughly linear inverse relationship with TCR beta diversity per million T cells.

V is TRBV5-5 and J is TRBJ2-1; TRBD1 is a possible D gene (5 bases). Sequencing was done on a sample of blood. This receptor was obtained from a man between 65 and 85 years old in good health. Written as DNA, the CDR3 is TGTGCCAGCAGCTTGGCTTCCAGGGTCTCCTACAATGAGCAGTTCTTC. Amino acids: CASSLASRVSYNEQFF.